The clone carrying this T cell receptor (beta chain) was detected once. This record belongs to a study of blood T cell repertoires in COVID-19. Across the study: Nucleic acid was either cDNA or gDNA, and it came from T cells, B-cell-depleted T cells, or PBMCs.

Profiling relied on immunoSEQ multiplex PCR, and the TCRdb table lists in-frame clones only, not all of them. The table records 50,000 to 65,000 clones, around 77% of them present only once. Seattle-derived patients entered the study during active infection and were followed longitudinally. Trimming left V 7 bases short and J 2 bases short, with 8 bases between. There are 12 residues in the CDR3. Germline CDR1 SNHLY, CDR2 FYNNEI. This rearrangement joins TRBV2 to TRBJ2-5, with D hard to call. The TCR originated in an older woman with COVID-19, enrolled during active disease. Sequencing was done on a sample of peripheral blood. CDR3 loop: CASKPVQETQYF. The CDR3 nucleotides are TGTGCCAGCAAACCAGTTCAAGAGACCCAGTACTTC.